These 25 T cell receptor beta chains came from one sample sequenced in a study of blood T cells in healthy people across ages. A J-beta primer mix and a sample-barcoded 5' primer were used in a second PCR of roughly 6 to 11 cycles. TCRdb ran MiXCR on the 5' RACE reads and lists one entry per CDR3 protein. Of about 1,400,000 distinct CDR3 sequences listed, 55% to 75% are singletons. Source material: blood. These receptors came from a man in his late teens or twenties in good health.

This chain connects TRBV12-3 or TRBV12-4 to TRBJ2-7; 10 bases match TRBD2. This CDR3 region has 13 residues. After removal of 8 bases from V and 6 bases from J, the junction contained 7 bases not matched to a gene. CDR3 residues: CASQTSGSTEQYF. CDR3 nucleotide sequence: TGTGCCAGCCAGACTAGCGGGTCTACCGAGCAGTACTTC.

The rearrangement links TRBV18 to TRBJ1-2; 9 positions match TRBD1. The length of the CDR3 is 15 residues. V trimming: 3 bases; J trimming: 4 bases; junction bases outside the gene matches: 6. Looked up from germline, CDR1 is KGHSH and CDR2 is LQKENI. DNA for the CDR3: TGTGCCAGCTCACCGCAGGACAGGGGTTCCTATGGCTACACCTTC. It codes for CASSPQDRGSYGYTF.

This rearrangement joins TRBV15 to TRBJ2-1; TRBD2 is a possible D gene (6 bases). The germline V gene encodes CDR1 LNHNV and CDR2 YYDKDF (reference sequence). The V gene lost 5 bases and the J gene lost 9 bases, with 14 bases spanning the gap. This CDR3 spans 13 amino acids. In DNA form, the CDR3 reads TGTGCCACCAGCTCAGGAGGGCGTTCTGAGCAGTTCTTC. Translated: CATSSGGRSEQFF.

J is TRBJ2-5 and V is TRBV3-1, with a tentative D call TRBD2 (5 bases). The germline gives CDR1 LGHDT, CDR2 YNNKEL (reference sequence). The CDR3 totals 15 residues. Trimming left V 2 bases short and J 5 bases short, with 15 bases between. Here the CDR3 DNA reads TGTGCCAGCAGCCAAACCGCGACCGGGGTCGAGACCCAGTACTTC. It encodes CASSQTATGVETQYF.

This chain connects TRBV3-1 to TRBJ1-1, with D hard to call. Germline-derived CDR1 and CDR2 are LGHDT and YNNKEL (reference sequence). CDR3 size: 14 residues. The ends were cut back, 3 bases at V and 1 base at J, with 9 bases in the middle. In nucleotides, the CDR3 is TGTGCCAGCAGCCAGGGGATCAAGAACACTGAAGCTTTCTTT. Translating gives CASSQGIKNTEAFF. The full variable domain, its missing parts supplied by reference TRBV3-1 and TRBJ1-1, is DTAVSQTPKYLVTQMGNDKSIKCEQNLGHDTMYWYKQDSKKFLKIMFSYNNKELIINETVPNRFSPKSPDKAHLNLHINSLELGDSAVYFCASSQGIKNTEAFFGQGTRLTVV.

This clonotype turned up a few times. This chain uses TRBV21-1 with TRBJ2-7. TRBV21-1 is designated a pseudogene. The CDR3 extends over 15 amino acids. The CDR3 nucleotides are TGTGCCAGCAGCAAAGTACTCCAAAACTCCTACGAGCAGTACTTC. Amino acid sequence: CASSKVLQNSYEQYF.

The V gene is TRBV29-1, the J gene TRBJ2-1, with D unresolved. This CDR3 comprises 14 residues. The V gene's germline CDR1 is SQVTM and CDR2 ANQGSEA. The V gene lost 6 bases and the J gene lost 4 bases, with 16 bases spanning the gap. The chain's CDR3 is CSVKGPELYNEQFF. CDR3 DNA: TGCAGCGTCAAAGGGCCCGAACTTTACAATGAGCAGTTCTTC.

V and J are TRBV11-2 and TRBJ2-7; D is unclear. V gave up 3 bases and J gave up 2 bases, with 11 bases separating them. Germline CDR1 is SGHAT and CDR2 is FQNNGV. The CDR3 length is 14 residues. The CDR3 nucleotides read TGTGCCAGCAGCTTTGGGCCGAACCCCTACGAGCAGTACTTC. Translation: CASSFGPNPYEQYF.

The J gene is TRBJ1-2, the V gene TRBV29-1; possible D gene TRBD1, 5 bases. The germline V and J ends were trimmed by 0 bases and 4 bases, with 12 bases remaining between them. The CDR3 runs to 14 residues. The germline V gene has CDR1 SQVTM and CDR2 ANQGSEA. CDR3 nucleotide sequence: TGCAGCGTTGAAGATGGGGGGATCGGCTATGGCTACACCTTC. Protein sequence: CSVEDGGIGYGYTF.

This clonotype was seen a handful of times. This chain uses TRBV12-3 or TRBV12-4 with TRBJ2-6; D is unclear. The V end lost 6 bases, the J end lost 0 bases, and 12 bases lay between the germline ends. The length of the CDR3 is 16 residues. CDR3 in DNA: TGTGCCAGCAGAAATGACAAGGTCTCTGGGGCCAACGTCCTGACTTTC. This codes for CASRNDKVSGANVLTF.

This clonotype was seen more than once but under ten times. The chain has TRBV25-1 and TRBJ2-2, with 7 bases fitting TRBD1. This CDR3 is 16 amino acids long. The junction had 5 bases not matched to a gene; V was cut back by 4 bases and J by 0 bases. Germline loops: CDR1 MGHDK, CDR2 SYGVNS. CDR3 coding DNA: TGTGCCAGCAGTGCCCCGACAGGGCCGAACACCGGGGAGCTGTTTTTT. This gives the protein CASSAPTGPNTGELFF. Variable domain in full (rest from reference TRBV25-1 and TRBJ2-2): EADIYQTPRYLVIGTGKKITLECSQTMGHDKMYWYQQDPGMELHLIHYSYGVNSTEKGDLSSESTVSRIRTEHFPLTLESARPSHTSQYLCASSAPTGPNTGELFFGEGSRLTVL.

V gene TRBV7-6 combines with J gene TRBJ2-7, with a tentative D call TRBD2 (6 bases). The V end lost 0 bases, the J end lost 5 bases, and 11 bases lay between the germline ends. In germline, CDR1 is SGHVS, CDR2 FNYEAQ. The CDR3 has 14 residues. The CDR3 reads CASSLALSGDEQYF. The CDR3 region has the DNA TGTGCCAGCAGCTTAGCGCTGTCGGGGGACGAGCAGTACTTC.

Regarding this clonotype: Germline is not matched at one junction end, which may reflect a read error. The V call is TRBV20-1, the J call TRBJ1-2; D is possibly TRBD1 (6 bases). The CDR3 is 14 amino acids. CDR1 is DFQATT, CDR2 SNEGSKA, per germline (reference sequence). CDR3 residues: CSARDPGVHYDYTF. The CDR3 nucleotides read TGCAGTGCTAGAGACCCAGGGGTGCACTATGACTACACCTTC.

The chain links TRBV29-1 to TRBJ2-7; D may be TRBD2 (6 bases). V dropped 1 base and J dropped 2 bases, with 9 bases sitting between them. There are 13 residues in the CDR3. Germline-derived CDR1 and CDR2 are SQVTM and ANQGSEA. DNA of the CDR3: TGCAGCGTTGAAGGGGACTCCCCCTACGAGCAGTACTTC. Protein product: CSVEGDSPYEQYF.

The V and J genes are TRBV6-1 and TRBJ2-7; D may be TRBD1 or TRBD2 (5 bases each). This CDR3 is built from 13 residues. Trimming cost V 9 bases and J 3 bases, with 15 bases left between them. Germline loops: CDR1 MNHNS, CDR2 SASEGT. The CDR3 DNA is TGTGCCAGTAGGGACCGCGGAGACTACGAGCAGTACTTC. Translating gives CASRDRGDYEQYF.

This rearrangement joins TRBV4-1 to TRBJ2-5; D is unresolved. CDR1 is MGHRA and CDR2 is YSYEKL in the germline V gene. This CDR3 comprises 16 residues. The ends were cut back, 1 base at V and 3 bases at J, with 15 bases in the middle. The CDR3 coding sequence is TGCGCCAGCAGCCAAGTAGTGGGCGCAGCTAAAGAGACCCAGTACTTC. Translating it yields CASSQVVGAAKETQYF.

The chain has TRBV6-2 or TRBV6-3 and TRBJ2-3, with 9 positions matching TRBD1. Germline V CDR1 and CDR2: MNHEY, SVGEGT. V gave up 5 bases and J gave up 4 bases; unmatched junction bases: 13. The CDR3 extends over 17 amino acids. The CDR3 reads CASSNPTGGDRADTQYF. The CDR3 DNA follows: TGTGCCAGCAGTAATCCGACAGGGGGAGATCGCGCAGATACGCAGTATTTT.

The gene calls are TRBV5-4 and TRBJ2-4; 8 nucleotides agree with TRBD1. The end of the DNA aligns better with TRBJ2-7, so the J call may be wrong. Germline V gene lookup returns CDR1 SGHNT and CDR2 YYREEE (reference sequence). This CDR3 has 13 amino acids. CDR3 protein: CASTETGQVEQYF. The DNA of the CDR3 is TGTGCCAGCACCGAAACGGGACAGGTCGAGCAGTACTTC.

This rearrangement joins TRBV29-1 to TRBJ1-2; the match to TRBD1 covers 9 bases. Germline V gene data show CDR1 as SQVTM and CDR2 as ANQGSEA. The CDR3 length is 13 residues. The V and J ends lost 4 bases and 5 bases, in that order; junction bases with no gene match: 5. The CDR3 protein is CSVGTGGHYGYTF. The CDR3 bases are TGCAGCGTTGGCACAGGGGGCCATTATGGCTACACCTTC. Full variable domain (remainder filled in from reference TRBV29-1 and TRBJ1-2): SAVISQKPSRDICQRGTSLTIQCQVDSQVTMMFWYRQQPGQSLTLIATANQGSEATYESGFVIDKFPISRPNLTFSTLTVSNMSPEDSSIYLCSVGTGGHYGYTFGSGTRLTVV.

The chain uses TRBV6-2 or TRBV6-3 and TRBJ2-7; TRBD2 matches at 12 bases. The J call may be faulty, since TRBJ2-5 better matches the DNA end. This CDR3 has 17 residues. In germline, CDR1 is MNHEY, CDR2 SVGEGT. The DNA of the CDR3 is TGTGCCAGCAGTTACCTAGCGGGAGGGCCCTCTTCGGAGACCCAGTACTTC. Protein product: CASSYLAGGPSSETQYF.

This clonotype was seen once. The junction shows a germline mismatch at one end, possibly a read error. V is TRBV6-6 and J is TRBJ2-3; the D is unclear. The CDR3 has 13 residues. CDR1 is MNHNY, CDR2 SVGAGI, per germline (reference sequence). This chain's CDR3 is CASSYTDTDTQYF. In DNA, the CDR3 is TGCGCCAGCAGTTACACCGACACAGATACGCAGTATTTT.

The chain links TRBV20-1 to TRBJ2-3; no definite D call. The CDR3 runs 15 residues. The germline gives CDR1 DFQATT, CDR2 SNEGSKA (reference sequence). V was trimmed by 6 bases and J by 10 bases, leaving 26 bases between them. Here the CDR3 DNA reads TGCAGTGCCGGACCAACGTCTAACTCCCCAGGCGCGCAGTATTTT. This sequence encodes CSAGPTSNSPGAQYF.

Concerning this clonotype: The germline gene is not matched at one end of the junction; a read error may be the cause. The CDR3 sequence: CASTPTGQGAYGQYF. Here the CDR3 DNA reads TGTGCCAGCACGCCAACGGGACAGGGAGCCTACGGGCAGTACTTC. The chain links TRBV2 to TRBJ2-7; 9 bases map to TRBD1. The CDR3 length is 15 residues. In germline, CDR1 is SNHLY, CDR2 FYNNEI.

This clonotype was seen a handful of times. The chain has TRBV4-1 and TRBJ2-1; tentative D call: TRBD1 (6 bases). From germline, CDR1 is MGHRA and CDR2 YSYEKL. There are 16 residues in the CDR3. Trimming stripped 2 bases from V and 1 base from J, with 12 bases between. The CDR3 protein is CASSQSAGVSYNEQFF. CDR3 nucleotides: TGCGCCAGCAGCCAATCAGCAGGGGTATCCTACAATGAGCAGTTCTTC.

This CDR3 is CAISSGTAYNEQFF. The CDR3, as DNA: TGTGCCATCAGTTCTGGGACAGCCTACAATGAGCAGTTCTTC. The rearrangement uses TRBV10-3 and TRBJ2-1; 7 bases agree with TRBD1. Germline trimming cut 5 bases from V and 2 bases from J; bases unmatched to any gene: 3. Germline loops: CDR1 ENHRY, CDR2 SYGVKD. The CDR3 runs 14 residues.